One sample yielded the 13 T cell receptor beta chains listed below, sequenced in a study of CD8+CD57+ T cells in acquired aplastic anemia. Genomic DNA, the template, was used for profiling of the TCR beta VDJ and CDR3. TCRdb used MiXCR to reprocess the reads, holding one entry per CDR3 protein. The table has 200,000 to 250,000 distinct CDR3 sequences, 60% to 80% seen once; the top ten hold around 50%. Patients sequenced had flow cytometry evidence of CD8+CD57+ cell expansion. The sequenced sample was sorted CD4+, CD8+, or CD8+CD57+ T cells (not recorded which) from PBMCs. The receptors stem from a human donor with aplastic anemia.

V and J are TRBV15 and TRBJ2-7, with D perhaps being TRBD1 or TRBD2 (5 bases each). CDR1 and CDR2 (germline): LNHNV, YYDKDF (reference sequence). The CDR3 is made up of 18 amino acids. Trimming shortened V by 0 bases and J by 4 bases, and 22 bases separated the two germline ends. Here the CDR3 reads CATSREGPDIRGEYEQYF. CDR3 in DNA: TGTGCCACCAGCAGAGAGGGCCCCGACATCCGAGGGGAGTACGAGCAGTACTTC.

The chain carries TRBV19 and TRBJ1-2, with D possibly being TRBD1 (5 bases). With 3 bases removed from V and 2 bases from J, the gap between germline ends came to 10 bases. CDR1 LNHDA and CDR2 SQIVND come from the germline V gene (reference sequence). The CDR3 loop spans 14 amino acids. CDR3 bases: TGTGCCAGTAGTATGGGGGGATTGAACTATGGCTACACCTTC. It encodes CASSMGGLNYGYTF.

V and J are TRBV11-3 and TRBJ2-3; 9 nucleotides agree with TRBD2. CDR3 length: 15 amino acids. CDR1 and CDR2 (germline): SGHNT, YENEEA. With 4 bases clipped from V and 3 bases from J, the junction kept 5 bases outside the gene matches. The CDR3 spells CASSYQGLATDTQYF. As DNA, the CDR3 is TGTGCCAGCAGCTACCAGGGACTAGCTACAGATACGCAGTATTTT.

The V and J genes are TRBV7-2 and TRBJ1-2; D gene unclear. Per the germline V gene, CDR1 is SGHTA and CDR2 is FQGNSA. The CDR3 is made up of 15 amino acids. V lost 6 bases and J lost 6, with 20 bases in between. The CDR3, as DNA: TGTGCCAGCAGTCTTTTCGGGGAGATCAGTGATGGCTACACCTTC. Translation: CASSLFGEISDGYTF.

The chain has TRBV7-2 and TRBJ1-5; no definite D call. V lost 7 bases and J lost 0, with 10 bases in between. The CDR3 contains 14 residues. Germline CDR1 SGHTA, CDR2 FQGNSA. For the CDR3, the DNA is TGTGCCAGCACCGGCGCGTATAGCAATCAGCCCCAGCATTTT. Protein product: CASTGAYSNQPQHF.

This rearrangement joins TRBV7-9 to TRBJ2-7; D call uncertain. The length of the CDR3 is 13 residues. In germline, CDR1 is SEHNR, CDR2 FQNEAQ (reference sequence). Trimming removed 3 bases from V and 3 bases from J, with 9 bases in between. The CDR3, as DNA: TGTGCCAGCAGCTTTGAACGGAACTACGAGCAGTACTTC. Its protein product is CASSFERNYEQYF.

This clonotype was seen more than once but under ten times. The CDR3, as DNA: TGTGCCAGCAGCTACTCCCAAGCCTACGAGCAGTACTTC. It encodes CASSYSQAYEQYF. This rearrangement joins TRBV7-8 to TRBJ2-7, with D unclear. Looked up from germline, CDR1 is SGHVS and CDR2 is FQNEAQ. This CDR3 is 13 amino acids long. Trimming removed 4 bases from V and 2 bases from J, with 9 bases in between.

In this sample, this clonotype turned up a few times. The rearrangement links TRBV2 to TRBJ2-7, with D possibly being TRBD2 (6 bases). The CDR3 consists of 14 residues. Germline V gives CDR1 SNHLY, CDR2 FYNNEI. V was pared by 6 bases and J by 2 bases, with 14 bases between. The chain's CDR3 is CASSVESGAYEQYF. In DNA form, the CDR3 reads TGTGCCAGCAGCGTGGAGTCGGGGGCCTACGAGCAGTACTTC.

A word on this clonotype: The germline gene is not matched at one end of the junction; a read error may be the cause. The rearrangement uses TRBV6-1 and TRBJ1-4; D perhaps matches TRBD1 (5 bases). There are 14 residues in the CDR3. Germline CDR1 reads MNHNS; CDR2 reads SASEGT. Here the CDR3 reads CANSSRQNNEKLFF. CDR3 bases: TGTGCCAACAGTTCTCGACAGAATAATGAAAAACTGTTTTTT.

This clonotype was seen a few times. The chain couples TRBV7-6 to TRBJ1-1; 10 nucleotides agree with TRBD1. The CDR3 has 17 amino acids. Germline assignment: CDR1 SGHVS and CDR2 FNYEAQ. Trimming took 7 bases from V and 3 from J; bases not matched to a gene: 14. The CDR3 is CASIPDRGLAPHTEAFF. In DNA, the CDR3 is TGTGCCAGCATTCCCGACAGGGGGCTCGCTCCCCACACTGAAGCTTTCTTT.

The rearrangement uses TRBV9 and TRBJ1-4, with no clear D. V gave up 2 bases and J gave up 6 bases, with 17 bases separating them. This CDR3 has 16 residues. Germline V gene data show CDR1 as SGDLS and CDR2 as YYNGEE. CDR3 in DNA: TGTGCCAGCAGCGTGAGCAACGGGAGGTCGGATGAAAAACTGTTTTTT. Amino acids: CASSVSNGRSDEKLFF.

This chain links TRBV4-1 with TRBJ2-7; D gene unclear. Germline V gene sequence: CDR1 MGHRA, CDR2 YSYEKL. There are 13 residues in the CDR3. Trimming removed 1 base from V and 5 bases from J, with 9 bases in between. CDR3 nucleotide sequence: TGCGCCAGCAGCCAAGCTTCCATCAACGAGCAGTACTTC. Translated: CASSQASINEQYF.

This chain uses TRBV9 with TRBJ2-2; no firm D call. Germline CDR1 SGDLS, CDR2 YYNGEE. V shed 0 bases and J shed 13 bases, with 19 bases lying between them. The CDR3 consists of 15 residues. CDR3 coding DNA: TGTGCCAGCAGCGTAGTTCGGGCTCCATATTGGGGGCTGTTTTTT. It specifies CASSVVRAPYWGLFF.